This TCR beta chain was obtained from a study of cytomegalovirus exposure and HLA in healthy donors. V lost 5 bases and J 1 base, leaving 11 bases between the germline ends. CDR1 and CDR2 (germline): SGHVS, FQNEAQ. The CDR3 is made up of 14 amino acids. Amplification used 60 Vbeta primers and 13 Jbeta primers. Sequencing used immunoSEQ multiplex PCR; TCRdb keeps in-frame clones, though not all of them. Among 160,000 or so clones listed, about 80% were seen once. Sequencing used PBMCs. The sequence was obtained from a man between 18 and 35 years old in good health and CMV-seropositive. The chain employs TRBV7-8 and TRBJ2-5; weak D call: TRBD2 (6 bases). CDR3 in DNA: TGTGCCAGCAGCCCGGATAGCGGCCAAGAGACCCAGTACTTC. As protein: CASSPDSGQETQYF.